Listed below are T cell receptor beta chains from one sample, sequenced in a study of beta chain features in type 1 diabetes. The protocol was immunoSEQ multiplex PCR, while the TCRdb copy is restricted to in-frame clones and leaves out a portion. The table has about 140,000 clones, less than 11% seen once. Input material: naive CD4+ T cells from blood. The receptors originated from a man aged 18-30 years in good health. CDR3s include the opening cysteine and the closing phenylalanine or tryptophan. D genes are given only for firm matches. Where a row states a size, it is once, few, many or the class of an expanded clone; other rows omit it.

J gene,clone size,CDR3 length,V gene,D gene,CDR3 protein,CDR3 DNA
TRBJ2-5,few,15,TRBV18,TRBD2,CASSPPISSGETQYF,TGTGCCAGCTCACCACCGATTTCTAGCGGAGAGACCCAGTACTTC
TRBJ2-2,.,15,TRBV6-4,TRBD2,CASRTSAANTGELFF,TGTGCCAGCCGAACTAGCGCAGCAAACACCGGGGAGCTGTTTTTT
TRBJ2-3,.,15,TRBV5-1,.,CASSFATVMKDTQYF,TGCGCCAGCAGCTTCGCGACAGTTATGAAAGATACGCAGTATTTT
TRBJ1-5,.,18,TRBV18,TRBD1,CASSPRGTGDRSNQPQHF,TGTGCCAGCTCACCAAGGGGGACAGGGGATCGTAGCAATCAGCCCCAGCATTTT
TRBJ2-7,.,14,TRBV23-1,TRBD1,CASSQSAGGYEQYF,TGCGCCAGCAGTCAATCGGCAGGGGGCTACGAGCAGTACTTC
TRBJ2-7,.,15,TRBV18,TRBD2,CASSHTSGGLYEQYF,TGTGCCAGCTCACATACTAGCGGGGGCCTCTACGAGCAGTACTTC
TRBJ1-6,few,16,TRBV4-3,TRBD1,CASSQDLRTGASALHF,TGCGCCAGCAGCCAAGATCTAAGGACAGGGGCCTCGGCCCTCCACTTT
TRBJ2-7,few,13,TRBV27,TRBD1,CASSRQGPSEQYF,TGTGCCAGCAGTCGACAGGGCCCTAGTGAGCAGTACTTC
TRBJ2-7,few,16,TRBV5-1,TRBD2,CASSLARGGALYEQYF,TGCGCCAGCAGCTTGGCCCGGGGGGGGGCCTTATACGAGCAGTACTTC
TRBJ1-2,.,17,TRBV11-2,.,CASYPYWLGLGHYGYTF,TGTGCCAGCTACCCCTATTGGCTTGGCCTGGGGCACTATGGCTACACCTTC
TRBJ2-4,few,15,TRBV5-4,TRBD1,CASSLEGATKNIQYF,TGTGCCAGCAGCCTTGAGGGGGCGACCAAAAACATTCAGTACTTC
TRBJ1-6,.,17,TRBV19,.,CASSTNRVLSYNSPLHF,TGTGCCAGTAGTACAAACAGGGTTTTGTCGTATAATTCACCCCTCCACTTT
TRBJ2-7,few,16,TRBV7-6,TRBD1,CASSLETGTGIYEQYF,TGTGCCAGCAGCTTAGAGACCGGGACAGGAATCTACGAGCAGTACTTC
TRBJ1-1,few,14,TRBV11-2,.,CASTGGPRNTEAFF,TGTGCCAGCACCGGGGGTCCTCGGAACACTGAAGCTTTCTTT
TRBJ2-3,.,14,TRBV7-2,TRBD1,CASTDRGFSDTQYF,TGTGCCAGCACCGACAGGGGGTTCTCAGATACGCAGTATTTT
TRBJ2-1,few,20,TRBV15,TRBD2,CATSSRGGAGGPSSYNEQFF,TGTGCCACCAGCTCCCGAGGAGGAGCGGGGGGGCCCAGCTCCTACAATGAGCAGTTCTTC
TRBJ1-6,.,14,TRBV27,.,CASSLPVSSAPLHF,TGTGCCAGCAGTTTACCCGTCTCTAGTGCACCCCTCCACTTT
TRBJ2-7,.,14,TRBV28,TRBD2,CASMASGGAYEQYF,TGTGCCAGCATGGCTAGCGGGGGTGCCTACGAGCAGTACTTC
TRBJ2-3,few,10,TRBV30,.,CAWRSYTQYF,TGTGCCTGGAGATCTTATACGCAGTATTTT
TRBJ2-5,.,16,TRBV4-1,TRBD2,CASSHKGRGGLETQYF,TGCGCCAGCAGCCACAAGGGGCGGGGGGGCCTGGAGACCCAGTACTTC
TRBJ2-7,few,16,TRBV11-2,TRBD1,CASSLVGQGVKGEQYF,TGTGCCAGCAGCTTAGTGGGACAGGGGGTAAAGGGCGAGCAGTACTTC
TRBJ2-1,.,15,TRBV5-4,TRBD2,CASNSGGASYNEQFF,TGTGCCAGCAATAGCGGGGGGGCCTCTTACAATGAGCAGTTCTTC
TRBJ2-5,few,18,TRBV4-1,TRBD2,CASSQGASGGSDQETQYF,TGCGCCAGCAGCCAAGGGGCTAGCGGGGGATCGGATCAAGAGACCCAGTACTTC
TRBJ1-1,few,13,TRBV5-4,.,CASRPTIDTEAFF,TGTGCCAGCAGGCCAACTATAGACACTGAAGCTTTCTTT
TRBJ2-1,few,14,TRBV7-2,.,CASSDRTLFNEQFF,TGTGCCAGCAGTGACAGGACCTTATTCAATGAGCAGTTCTTC
TRBJ2-1,.,20,TRBV15,TRBD2,CATSRDLGLAGGHSYNEQFF,TGTGCCACCAGCAGAGATCTGGGACTAGCGGGGGGGCACTCCTACAATGAGCAGTTCTTC